A selection of T cell receptor beta chains follows, all from one sample in a study of shared clonotypes between healthy human individuals. Libraries were prepared by immunoSEQ multiplex PCR; TCRdb keeps only in-frame clonotypes and omits some of them. The sample shows fewer than 600,000 clones, roughly 79% of them seen only once. The source material was PBMCs. These receptors were taken from a middle-aged woman in good health. Some clones in this sample may be carry-over from other donors' samples. CDR3s include the opening cysteine and the closing phenylalanine or tryptophan. A D gene is named only where the DNA matches it firmly. For some rows the clone size is stated as once, few or many, or as a class when expanded; others skip it.

CDR3nt: TGTGCCAGCAGCGTAGTCCCGTTTCCGGGGACGGGGAACACTGAAGCTTTCTTT; CDR3aa: CASSVVPFPGTGNTEAFF; d_gene: NA; v_gene: TRBV9; abundance: NA; len: 18; j_gene: TRBJ1-1
CDR3nt: TGTGCCAGCAGCACCCGGGTAAGAAGTAATTTT; CDR3aa: CASSTRVRSNF; d_gene: NA; v_gene: TRBV7-3; abundance: few; len: 11; j_gene: TRBJ1-5
CDR3nt: TGTGCCAGCAGTGGGGGGCCGAACACTGAAGCTTTCTTT; CDR3aa: CASSGGPNTEAFF; d_gene: NA; v_gene: TRBV2; abundance: few; len: 13; j_gene: TRBJ1-1
CDR3nt: TGTGCCAGCTCACCAGCCTGGAGACTCAACCCATCCTACGAGCAGTACTTC; CDR3aa: CASSPAWRLNPSYEQYF; d_gene: NA; v_gene: TRBV18; abundance: NA; len: 17; j_gene: TRBJ2-7
CDR3nt: TGTGCCTGGGCAGCCGGGACAGGGGGCTTTGGCTACACCTTC; CDR3aa: CAWAAGTGGFGYTF; d_gene: TRBD1; v_gene: TRBV30; abundance: NA; len: 14; j_gene: TRBJ1-2
CDR3nt: TGTGCCAGCTCACTCCGGGGCCTGTACGAGCAGTACTTC; CDR3aa: CASSLRGLYEQYF; d_gene: NA; v_gene: TRBV18; abundance: NA; len: 13; j_gene: TRBJ2-7
CDR3nt: TGTGCCAGCAGCAATCAGGGGAGGCCATTAACCTACGAGCAGTACTTC; CDR3aa: CASSNQGRPLTYEQYF; d_gene: NA; v_gene: TRBV5-4; abundance: NA; len: 16; j_gene: TRBJ2-7
CDR3nt: TGCGCCAGCAGCTCCAACCGGGGCAGCGCGGGCTATGAGCAGTTCTTC; CDR3aa: CASSSNRGSAGYEQFF; d_gene: NA; v_gene: TRBV5-1; abundance: NA; len: 16; j_gene: TRBJ2-1
CDR3nt: TGCGCCAGCAGCTTGGAGGGGGCGCGGGGGCAGCCCCAGCATTTT; CDR3aa: CASSLEGARGQPQHF; d_gene: TRBD1; v_gene: TRBV5-1; abundance: many; len: 15; j_gene: TRBJ1-5
CDR3nt: TGTGCCAGCAGTGACAGGTCTGGGGAGACCCAGTACTTC; CDR3aa: CASSDRSGETQYF; d_gene: NA; v_gene: TRBV27; abundance: few; len: 13; j_gene: TRBJ2-5
CDR3nt: TGCGCCAGCAGCCAGGCCAAACAGGGGAAAGAGACCCAGTACTTC; CDR3aa: CASSQAKQGKETQYF; d_gene: TRBD1; v_gene: TRBV4-1; abundance: NA; len: 15; j_gene: TRBJ2-5
CDR3nt: TGTGCTAGCAGCTCCGCACAGGGTACCTACAATGAGCAGTTCTTC; CDR3aa: CASSSAQGTYNEQFF; d_gene: NA; v_gene: TRBV7-7; abundance: once; len: 15; j_gene: TRBJ2-1
CDR3nt: TGTGCCAGCAGTAAACCCGGGAACTATGGCTACACCTTC; CDR3aa: CASSKPGNYGYTF; d_gene: NA; v_gene: TRBV6-5; abundance: NA; len: 13; j_gene: TRBJ1-2
CDR3nt: TGTGCCAGCAGCTTTAGCCCGTACATACTAGCGGGCGCTGTTCCCCACAATGAGCAGTTCTTC; CDR3aa: CASSFSPYILAGAVPHNEQFF; d_gene: TRBD2; v_gene: TRBV7-7; abundance: NA; len: 21; j_gene: TRBJ2-1
CDR3nt: TGCGCCAGCAGCCCGTCAGGATCATCCTACGAGCAGTACTTC; CDR3aa: CASSPSGSSYEQYF; d_gene: NA; v_gene: TRBV5-1; abundance: NA; len: 14; j_gene: TRBJ2-7
CDR3nt: TGTGCCAGCAGCCCGCAGGAAATCCCCTACGAGCAGTACTTC; CDR3aa: CASSPQEIPYEQYF; d_gene: NA; v_gene: TRBV21-1; abundance: few; len: 14; j_gene: TRBJ2-7
CDR3nt: TGTGCCAGCAGCTTGTGGACAGGAGGGTCTAATGAAAAACTGTTTTTT; CDR3aa: CASSLWTGGSNEKLFF; d_gene: TRBD1; v_gene: TRBV7-2; abundance: NA; len: 16; j_gene: TRBJ1-4
CDR3nt: TGTGCCAGCAGCTTAGCGCTACTAGCGGGAGGCAGGACCGGGGAGCTGTTTTTT; CDR3aa: CASSLALLAGGRTGELFF; d_gene: TRBD2; v_gene: TRBV7-2; abundance: NA; len: 18; j_gene: TRBJ2-2
CDR3nt: TGTGCCAGCAGTTTCCTGACTAGCGGGTCCCCCGGCATTCAGTACTTC; CDR3aa: CASSFLTSGSPGIQYF; d_gene: TRBD2; v_gene: TRBV28; abundance: NA; len: 16; j_gene: TRBJ2-4
CDR3nt: TGCGCCAGCAGCCAAGATCTGTCCCCAAAGGGCAGGGGGCGGGCTGGAACTGAAGCTTTCTTT; CDR3aa: CASSQDLSPKGRGRAGTEAFF; d_gene: TRBD1; v_gene: TRBV4-3; abundance: NA; len: 21; j_gene: TRBJ1-1
CDR3nt: TGTGCCAGCAGGCAAATGGGACAGGTTTACGAGCAGTACTTC; CDR3aa: CASRQMGQVYEQYF; d_gene: TRBD1; v_gene: TRBV28; abundance: NA; len: 14; j_gene: TRBJ2-7
CDR3nt: TGTGCCAGCAGCAAAGGACAACACCGGGGAGCTGTTTTT; CDR3aa: CASSKGQHRGAVF; d_gene: NA; v_gene: TRBV21-1; abundance: NA; len: 13; j_gene: TRBJ2-2
CDR3nt: TGTGCCAGCAGCTATGGACAGGGAAGCTCCTACGAGCAGTACTTC; CDR3aa: CASSYGQGSSYEQYF; d_gene: TRBD1; v_gene: TRBV16; abundance: NA; len: 15; j_gene: TRBJ2-7
CDR3nt: TGTGCCAGCAGCTTAGCGCTGGGTAGCGCCAAAACTGGGTTCTTC; CDR3aa: CASSLALGSAKTGFF; d_gene: NA; v_gene: TRBV7-2; abundance: few; len: 15; j_gene: TRBJ2-1
CDR3nt: TGTGCCTGGAGTGGGACAGCCTTTGGGGAGCAGTACTTC; CDR3aa: CAWSGTAFGEQYF; d_gene: NA; v_gene: TRBV30; abundance: few; len: 13; j_gene: TRBJ2-5
CDR3nt: TGTGCCAGCAGTTCCCCCGAGGGGACAGGCATCGAGACCCAGTACTTC; CDR3aa: CASSSPEGTGIETQYF; d_gene: TRBD1; v_gene: TRBV28; abundance: NA; len: 16; j_gene: TRBJ2-5
CDR3nt: TGTGCCAGCAGCATACCCCCGACAGAGTTCTATGGCTACACCTTC; CDR3aa: CASSIPPTEFYGYTF; d_gene: NA; v_gene: TRBV5-4; abundance: NA; len: 15; j_gene: TRBJ1-2
CDR3nt: TGCGCCAGCAGGATCTCGGGACTTAGCTACGAGCAGTACTTC; CDR3aa: CASRISGLSYEQYF; d_gene: NA; v_gene: TRBV4-1; abundance: NA; len: 14; j_gene: TRBJ2-7
CDR3nt: TGTGCCAGTAGTCCCCCCGAGCGGCACACCGGGGAGCTGTTTTTT; CDR3aa: CASSPPERHTGELFF; d_gene: NA; v_gene: TRBV19; abundance: NA; len: 15; j_gene: TRBJ2-2
CDR3nt: TGTGCCAGCTCACCACTGTCAGCGAACACCGGGGAGCTGTTTTTT; CDR3aa: CASSPLSANTGELFF; d_gene: NA; v_gene: TRBV18; abundance: NA; len: 15; j_gene: TRBJ2-2
CDR3nt: TGCAGCATCTACAGGGACCAAGAGACCCAGTACTTC; CDR3aa: CSIYRDQETQYF; d_gene: NA; v_gene: TRBV29-1; abundance: NA; len: 12; j_gene: TRBJ2-5
CDR3nt: TGCGCCAGCAGCCAAGATAAGAGGGCTAGCGGGAGGGCCGGCCCAAATGAGCAGTTCTTC; CDR3aa: CASSQDKRASGRAGPNEQFF; d_gene: TRBD2; v_gene: TRBV4-1; abundance: few; len: 20; j_gene: TRBJ2-1
CDR3nt: TGTGCCGCTAAGGGGCTAGCGTATCCAGATACGCAGTATTTT; CDR3aa: CAAKGLAYPDTQYF; d_gene: NA; v_gene: TRBV6-5; abundance: once; len: 14; j_gene: TRBJ2-3
CDR3nt: TGTGCCTCGGGGACAGACCTTAACACCGGGGAGCTGTTTTTT; CDR3aa: CASGTDLNTGELFF; d_gene: TRBD1; v_gene: TRBV30; abundance: NA; len: 14; j_gene: TRBJ2-2
CDR3nt: TGTGCCAGCAGTCCCCAGGGTCCTGAGACCCAGTACTTC; CDR3aa: CASSPQGPETQYF; d_gene: NA; v_gene: TRBV27; abundance: NA; len: 13; j_gene: TRBJ2-5